This entry features one T cell receptor beta chain sequence. The target antigen is unknown. The data were obtained in a study of T cell repertoires in cytomegalovirus infection. Points from the study as a whole: What dominated the ex vivo response were HLA-C-restricted CMV-specific TCR beta clonotypes.

TCRdb passed the reads through MiXCR, listing each CDR3 protein once. The repertoire has more than 85,000 distinct CDR3 sequences, approximately 15% of them found once; the top ten carry approximately 7.6%. Trimming cost V 2 bases and J 6 bases, with 20 bases left between them. The CDR3 covers 17 residues. Germline V gene lookup returns CDR1 MNHEY and CDR2 SVGAGI. The sequencing sample was made of PBMCs. This sequence joins TRBV6-5 and TRBJ2-1, with D tentatively TRBD1 or TRBD2 (5 bases each). The sequence came from a human donor in good health (CMV status not recorded). Some clones in this sample may be carry-over from other donors' samples. CDR3 nucleotides: TGTGCCAGCAGTTACGTTATGGGGACCCAAAAGGCCAATGAGCAGTTCTTC. Residues: CASSYVMGTQKANEQFF.